Listed below are T cell receptor beta chains from one sample, sequenced in a study of breast tumors, draining lymph nodes, adjacent tissues. A single record per CDR3 protein comes from TCRdb applying MiXCR to the multiplex PCR reads. Altogether approximately 230,000 distinct CDR3 sequences are present, less than 40% being singletons, with the ten largest covering approximately 3.5%. The sequencing input was axillary lymph node tissue. The receptors stem from a female donor with breast cancer. Some clones in this sample may be carry-over from other donors' samples. CDR3s leave out the opening cysteine and the closing phenylalanine or tryptophan. A D gene is named only where the DNA matches it firmly.

v_call,d_call,cdr3_aa
TRBV7-9,TRBD1,ASSSLTGGFDQPQY
TRBV9,TRBD2,ASSSEAGRSDTQY
TRBV4-1,NA,ASSQPRDSLSYNSPLH
TRBV11-2,NA,ASSLSYEPY
TRBV6-5,NA,ASTRTDSNQPQH
TRBV4-2,TRBD2,ASSEGGRSTTYEQY
TRBV6-1,NA,ASSEVGARYGYT
TRBV4-1,NA,ASSQDPRGAANEKLF
TRBV6-1,NA,ASSEAPGGGYGYT
TRBV7-3,NA,ASSFPGDLYNEQF
TRBV27,NA,ASSYGTLGYEQY
TRBV20-1,TRBD2,SARDLNEVAGGSEQY
TRBV28,NA,ASGLTDATNEKLF
TRBV7-2,TRBD2,ASSRGLADIYNEQF
TRBV20-1,NA,SGRGEGRAEKLF
TRBV6-4,NA,ASSHLPTRAGFNEQF
TRBV29-1,TRBD1,SVEGRGLVEAF
TRBV20-1,NA,SAGDLWSEATQY
TRBV7-2,NA,ASSLGSGQH
TRBV19,TRBD2,ASSIVGLAGQTQY
TRBV7-3,NA,ASSLTPAETQH
TRBV4-2,NA,ASSQEGNTKGRLSSGNTIY
TRBV15,TRBD2,ATSTASVSAGVDSEQY
TRBV15,TRBD1,ATSRGQGVQPQH
TRBV6-2/TRBV6-3,NA,ASSSYGYSNQPQH
TRBV2,NA,ASTSGRGELF
TRBV12-3/TRBV12-4,NA,ASSLTQDTQY
TRBV7-9,TRBD1,ASSFGQGGQDTQY
TRBV18,NA,ASSSPSSYEQY
TRBV15,NA,ATSRVVRETPD
TRBV5-1,NA,ASSKTGTGPYEQY
TRBV19,NA,ASTWRGSCNQPQH
TRBV5-4,TRBD2,ASSFRLAGDGDTQY
TRBV5-1,TRBD1,ASSQTGGSYEQY
TRBV6-6,NA,ASSHHNQPQH
TRBV2,TRBD1,ASSVQTGDQPQH
TRBV3-1,NA,ASSRQQGPLEQY
TRBV7-9,TRBD2,ASSLDRVAGQETQY
TRBV20-1,TRBD1,SARTGGVDTQY
TRBV2,NA,ASREHLANYGYT
TRBV6-6,NA,ASGGTVQTQY
TRBV19,NA,ASSPRGAIKASYGYTFSGNTIY
TRBV12-3/TRBV12-4,NA,ASSARVAYGYT
TRBV20-1,TRBD2,SARGRSGGTTYEQY
TRBV3-1,NA,ASSQGHIGGYT
TRBV7-2,NA,ASSLAQGETQY
TRBV11-3,NA,ASSLGSQGRNEQF
TRBV4-2,TRBD2,ASSQEELAGVSADTQY